The 27 T cell receptor beta chains listed next were all sequenced from one sample in a study of T-cell memory formation after mild COVID-19. TCRdb used MiXCR to reprocess the 5' RACE reads, holding one entry per CDR3 protein. The sample holds approximately 250,000 distinct CDR3 sequences, around 15% seen once. Sample: PBMCs or a T cell subset sorted from them (not recorded which). The receptors come from a man younger than 35 who had mild COVID-19 (a few samples of this study predate the infection). Cell type and time point are not known.

This clonotype came up a few times. The chain uses TRBV7-3 and TRBJ1-1; D is ambiguous. CDR1 SGHTA and CDR2 FQGTGA come from the germline V gene. The CDR3 has 14 amino acids. Trimming took off 5 bases at V and 1 base at J, with 11 bases between the two ends. CDR3 in amino acids: CASSPGWGNTEAFF. CDR3 nucleotide sequence: TGTGCCAGCAGCCCCGGGTGGGGGAACACTGAAGCTTTCTTT.

This chain links TRBV10-3 with TRBJ1-6; the D gene is possibly TRBD1 (6 bases). Germline loops: CDR1 ENHRY, CDR2 SYGVKD. V gave up 2 bases and J gave up 10 bases, with 15 bases separating them. This CDR3 region has 15 residues. The CDR3 sequence: CAISERARRGSPLHF. DNA of the CDR3: TGTGCCATCAGTGAGCGAGCCAGGAGGGGGTCACCCCTCCACTTT.

The table lists this clonotype with a few counts. This CDR3 reads CASSDGQGYTNEQFF. For the CDR3, the DNA is TGCGCCAGCAGTGACGGACAGGGGTACACAAATGAGCAGTTCTTC. The V gene is TRBV10-2, the J gene TRBJ2-1; 9 bases are a match to TRBD1. Germline CDR1 reads WSHSY; CDR2 reads SAAADI. J gave up 7 bases and V 3 bases, and 7 bases lay outside the gene matches. The CDR3 is 15 amino acids.

In this sample, this clonotype turned up a few times. The chain carries TRBV5-1 and TRBJ2-2, with 7 bases matching TRBD2. V dropped 6 bases and J dropped 2; count of bases not matched to a gene: 1. This CDR3 region has 13 residues. Germline CDR1 and CDR2: SGHRS and YFSETQ. The CDR3 reads CASTSGNTGELFF. CDR3 sequence (DNA): TGCGCCAGCACTAGCGGCAACACCGGGGAGCTGTTTTTT.

The chain recombines TRBV12-3 or TRBV12-4 with TRBJ2-7; 7 bases line up with TRBD1. The V and J ends lost 6 bases and 2 bases, in that order; junction bases with no gene match: 7. This CDR3 comprises 14 residues. CDR3 in DNA: TGTGCCAGCAGCCCGAGGGGGCCCCCCTACGAGCAGTACTTC. Translation: CASSPRGPPYEQYF.

The CDR3 sequence: CASSQVRSSGGGNEQFF. In nucleotides, the CDR3 is TGTGCCAGCAGCCAAGTAAGATCTAGCGGGGGTGGCAATGAGCAGTTCTTC. The chain recombines TRBV3-1 with TRBJ2-1; 10 bases match TRBD2. The CDR3 loop spans 17 amino acids. Germline V CDR1 and CDR2: LGHDT, YNNKEL (reference sequence). J was trimmed by 6 bases and V by 1 base; bases with no gene match: 9.

The chain combines TRBV29-1 with TRBJ2-7, with D possibly being TRBD1 (5 bases). Germline CDR1 SQVTM, CDR2 ANQGSEA. V gave up 8 bases and J gave up 4 bases, with 6 bases separating them. There are 9 residues in the CDR3. CDR3 residues: CSNRYEQYF. The CDR3 DNA reads as TGCAGCAACAGGTACGAGCAGTACTTC.

The chain is built from TRBV10-3 and TRBJ2-3, with 13 bases lining up with TRBD2. The CDR3 contains 14 residues. J was trimmed by 4 bases and V by 8 bases; bases with no gene match: 3. The germline V gene encodes CDR1 ENHRY and CDR2 SYGVKD. This chain's CDR3 is CAIATSGGSDTQYF. CDR3 sequence (DNA): TGTGCCATCGCGACTAGCGGGGGGTCAGATACGCAGTATTTT.

As DNA, the CDR3 is TGTGCCAGCAGTCTCAGGGTGATTAGCAATCAGCCCCAGCATTTT. As protein: CASSLRVISNQPQHF. The J gene is TRBJ1-5, the V gene TRBV28; tentative D call: TRBD1 (5 bases). CDR3 length equals 15 residues. The V end lost 5 bases, the J end lost 0 bases, and 11 bases lay between the germline ends. Germline CDR1 reads MDHEN; CDR2 reads SYDVKM.

The V gene is TRBV4-1, the J gene TRBJ1-5; possibly TRBD1 for D (5 bases). V lost 0 bases and J 6 bases, leaving 12 bases between the germline ends. This CDR3 spans 15 amino acids. The V gene's germline CDR1 is MGHRA and CDR2 YSYEKL. The CDR3 bases are TGCGCCAGCAGCCAAGATGCAGGGTCGGGTCAGCCCCAGCATTTT. Translation: CASSQDAGSGQPQHF.

On this clonotype: A read error may explain this, as a much larger clone is one base away. The rearrangement uses TRBV7-9 and TRBJ2-7; no firm D call. Trimming removed 1 base from V and 3 bases from J, with 4 bases in between. CDR3 length: 12 amino acids. The germline CDR1 and CDR2 sequences are SEHNR and FQNEAQ (reference sequence). CDR3 loop: CASSLVVYEQYF. Written as DNA, the CDR3 is TGTGCCAGCAGCTTAGTGGTCTACGAGCAGTACTTC.

This clonotype has more than one count but fewer than ten. Here the CDR3 reads CASSPDSSSYEQYV. The DNA of the CDR3 is TGTGCCAGCTCACCCGACAGCAGCTCCTACGAGCAGTACGTC. The chain uses TRBV18 and TRBJ2-7, with D perhaps TRBD1 (5 bases). CDR1 is KGHSH and CDR2 is LQKENI in the germline V gene. The CDR3 runs to 14 residues. V lost 3 bases to trimming and J lost 0 bases, with 9 bases between them.

V is TRBV3-1 and J is TRBJ1-5; possibly TRBD1 for D (5 bases). Trimming took 1 base from V and 5 from J, leaving 12 bases between them. The V gene's germline CDR1 is LGHDT and CDR2 YNNKEL (reference sequence). This CDR3 is 15 amino acids long. The CDR3 is CASSQGGGVDQPQHF. The CDR3 region has the DNA TGTGCCAGCAGCCAAGGGGGAGGGGTCGATCAGCCCCAGCATTTT.

This clonotype has more than one count but fewer than ten. V usage is TRBV6-6 and J usage is TRBJ1-5, with a tentative D call TRBD1 (5 bases). V was shortened by 6 bases and J by 7 bases, with 13 bases between the two germline ends. This CDR3 is 13 amino acids long. Germline CDR1 reads MNHNY; CDR2 reads SVGAGI (reference sequence). The CDR3 nucleotides are TGTGCCAGCAGCTACCCTGGGGACCAGCCCCAGCATTTT. Amino acid sequence: CASSYPGDQPQHF.

This clonotype was seen ten or more times. The rearrangement joins TRBV20-1 to TRBJ2-4, with D uncertain. The CDR3 spans 13 residues. Between the trimmed V and J ends, which lost 0 bases and 2 bases, there was a span of 5 bases. In germline, CDR1 is DFQATT, CDR2 SNEGSKA (reference sequence). The chain's CDR3 is CSAREITKNIQYF. CDR3 coding DNA: TGCAGTGCTAGAGAGATCACCAAAAACATTCAGTACTTC.

This clonotype was counted between two and nine times. The chain uses TRBV24-1 and TRBJ2-5; D possibly matches TRBD1 or TRBD2 (5 bases each). The CDR3 loop spans 13 amino acids. Per the germline V gene, CDR1 is KGHDR and CDR2 is SFDVKD. The V gene lost 4 bases and the J gene lost 3 bases, with 8 bases spanning the gap. The CDR3 is CATSEGPKETQYF. The CDR3 nucleotides are TGTGCCACCAGTGAGGGACCTAAAGAGACCCAGTACTTC.

The V and J genes are TRBV4-1 and TRBJ2-3; D remains ambiguous. In germline, CDR1 is MGHRA, CDR2 YSYEKL. V lost 5 bases, J lost 4 bases, and 7 bases lay in between. This CDR3 spans 12 amino acids. CDR3 sequence (DNA): TGCGCCAGCAGCTACCATCCAGATACGCAGTATTTT. Protein product: CASSYHPDTQYF.

This clonotype was observed a few times. The chain combines TRBV12-3 or TRBV12-4 with TRBJ1-2; unclear D gene. V lost 3 bases and J 8 bases, leaving 7 bases between the germline ends. CDR3 length: 11 amino acids. The CDR3 loop is CASSFRAGYTF. The CDR3 DNA reads TGTGCCAGCAGTTTCCGTGCAGGCTACACCTTC.

This clonotype was recorded a few times. The rearrangement joins TRBV7-9 to TRBJ2-3; TRBD2 agrees at 10 bases. The germline gives CDR1 SEHNR, CDR2 FQNEAQ (reference sequence). The CDR3 totals 17 residues. Losses at the gene ends were 5 bases for V and 2 bases for J; bases not matched to a gene: 10. CDR3 in DNA: TGTGCCAGCAGCCGTTTCGGGCTAGCGGGGGTCACAGATACGCAGTATTTT. It specifies CASSRFGLAGVTDTQYF.

The chain employs TRBV23-1 and TRBJ1-1; 9 positions match TRBD1. TRBV23-1 has ORF status, its function being uncertain. Germline trimming cut 0 bases from V and 3 bases from J; bases unmatched to any gene: 8. The CDR3 loop spans 17 amino acids. The CDR3 region has the DNA TGCGCCAGCAGTCAATCGACGGGACAGGGTCGTCACACTGAAGCTTTCTTT. This gives the protein CASSQSTGQGRHTEAFF.

This clonotype turned up a few times. The chain recombines TRBV28 with TRBJ2-5, with a possible D match to TRBD1 (5 bases). This CDR3 is 14 amino acids long. Germline-derived CDR1 and CDR2 are MDHEN and SYDVKM. Trimming removed 6 bases at V and 4 bases at J, with 15 bases between. Here the CDR3 DNA reads TGTGCCAGCAGGCAACCCAGGGAAGGAGAGACCCAGTACTTC. Its protein product is CASRQPREGETQYF.

The chain couples TRBV11-2 to TRBJ2-6; no definite D call. Germline CDR1 reads SGHAT; CDR2 reads FQNNGV. The CDR3 runs to 12 residues. Trimming pared 1 base from V and 13 bases from J, leaving 8 bases between. DNA for the CDR3: TGTGCCAGCAGCTTAGTCGCCGGGGTCCTGACTTTC. Translated, it gives CASSLVAGVLTF.

This clonotype was picked up many times. The chain recombines TRBV11-2 with TRBJ2-5; 11 nucleotides align to TRBD2. The CDR3 spans 15 residues. The germline V gene encodes CDR1 SGHAT and CDR2 FQNNGV. J lost 4 bases, V lost 3 bases, and 4 bases had no gene match. In DNA form, the CDR3 reads TGTGCCAGCAGCTTCTCTAGCGGGGGGCGAGAGACCCAGTACTTC. Its translation is CASSFSSGGRETQYF. The whole variable domain, remainder taken from reference TRBV11-2 and TRBJ2-5, is EAGVAQSPRYKIIEKRQSVAFWCNPISGHATLYWYQQILGQGPKLLIQFQNNGVVDDSQLPKDRFSAERLKGVDSTLKIQPAKLEDSAVYLCASSFSSGGRETQYFGPGTRLLVL.

This clonotype came up a few times. One base away lies a much larger clone, so this may be a sequencing read error. The V call is TRBV11-3, the J call TRBJ1-1, with TRBD1 identical over 8 bases. J lost 4 bases, V lost 3 bases, and 4 bases had no gene match. The CDR3 sequence is 14 residues long. Germline V gene sequence: CDR1 SGHNT, CDR2 YENEEA. CDR3: CASSFTGGTTEAFF. CDR3 in DNA: TGTGCCAGCAGCTTTACAGGGGGGACCACTGAAGCTTTCTTT.

The chain joins TRBV7-9 to TRBJ1-1, with D possibly TRBD1 on 6 matching bases. Germline CDR1 and CDR2: SEHNR and FQNEAQ (reference sequence). CDR3 length: 14 amino acids. V gave up 6 bases and J gave up 5 bases, with 16 bases separating them. DNA for the CDR3: TGTGCCAGCAGGCCCAACGAGGGGGGGACTGAAGCTTTCTTT. It encodes CASRPNEGGTEAFF. The full variable domain, completed using reference TRBV7-9 and TRBJ1-1, is DTGVSQNPRHKITKRGQNVTFRCDPISEHNRLYWYRQTLGQGPEFLTYFQNEAQLEKSRLLSDRFSAERPKGSFSTLEIQRTEQGDSAMYLCASRPNEGGTEAFFGQGTRLTVV.

This clonotype was seen a few times. The rearrangement uses TRBV7-9 and TRBJ1-1, with D possibly matching TRBD1 (5 bases). CDR1 is SEHNR, CDR2 FQNEAQ, per germline (reference sequence). The CDR3 covers 13 residues. The ends were cut back, 4 bases at V and 4 bases at J, with 10 bases in the middle. The chain's CDR3 is CASSYLGGTEAFF. In DNA form, the CDR3 reads TGTGCCAGCAGCTATCTCGGGGGCACTGAAGCTTTCTTT.

This sequence joins TRBV12-3 or TRBV12-4 and TRBJ1-4, with 10 bases lining up with TRBD1. Trimming took 7 bases from V and 5 from J; bases not matched to a gene: 4. This CDR3 spans 14 amino acids. The CDR3 sequence: CASTPGQGNEKLFF. For the CDR3, the DNA is TGTGCCAGCACCCCGGGACAGGGGAATGAAAAACTGTTTTTT.